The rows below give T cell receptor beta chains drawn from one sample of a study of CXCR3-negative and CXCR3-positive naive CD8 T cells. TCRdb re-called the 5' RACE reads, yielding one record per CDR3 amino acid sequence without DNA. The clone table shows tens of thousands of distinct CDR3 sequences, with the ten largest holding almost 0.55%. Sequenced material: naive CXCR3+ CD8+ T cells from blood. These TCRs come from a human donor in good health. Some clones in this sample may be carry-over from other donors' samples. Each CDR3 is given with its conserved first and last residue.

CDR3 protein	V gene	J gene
CASSSTLAGGVSGANVLTF	TRBV28	TRBJ2-6
CASSLGRQGTDTQYF	TRBV2	TRBJ2-3
CASSLGRQAPYNEQFF	TRBV7-2	TRBJ2-1
CASSRGDRVTYEQYF	TRBV4-2	TRBJ2-7
CASSPTGELFF	TRBV5-5	TRBJ2-2
CATAGGQVSGYTF	TRBV2	TRBJ1-2
CASCPGTEIYNSPLHF	TRBV27	TRBJ1-6
CAISESGGLGETQYF	TRBV10-3	TRBJ2-5
CASSQGGLAGGPGRYEQYF	TRBV23-1	TRBJ2-7
CASSLRDGDYEQYF	TRBV7-3	TRBJ2-7
CASSKAGAFWSQYF	TRBV21-1	TRBJ2-5
CASSFPGGQSTDTQYF	TRBV7-8	TRBJ2-3
CASSFSLTEEKLFF	TRBV13	TRBJ1-4
CASSRGVTEAFF	TRBV7-9	TRBJ1-1
CSVGTGGYGYTF	TRBV29-1	TRBJ1-2
CASSGGGAGYEQYF	TRBV9	TRBJ2-7
CAISEATRQNIQYF	TRBV10-3	TRBJ2-4
CASSTGQGSPEQFF	TRBV12-3/TRBV12-4	TRBJ2-1
CSVELAGFYNEQFF	TRBV29-1	TRBJ2-1
CASSEPPRAEAFF	TRBV2	TRBJ1-1
CSVAFGNTIYF	TRBV29-1	TRBJ1-3
CASSQTSYEQYF	TRBV12-3/TRBV12-4	TRBJ2-7
CASSLELGDTGELFF	TRBV5-5	TRBJ2-2
CASSPRQGATEAFF	TRBV5-1	TRBJ1-1
CSARNLDRVGHYGYTF	TRBV20-1	TRBJ1-2
CASSLLGNEQFF	TRBV12-3/TRBV12-4	TRBJ2-1
CASNRDDGSPLHF	TRBV28	TRBJ1-6
CASSLLLGTEQFF	TRBV14	TRBJ2-1
CASSSPRAGGQTDTQYF	TRBV9	TRBJ2-3
CASRLERGLRTEAFF	TRBV6-5	TRBJ1-1
CASSLDGFAKNIQYF	TRBV7-2	TRBJ2-4
CASSTGPTYEQYF	TRBV12-3/TRBV12-4	TRBJ2-7
CAIGDGTGSYEQYF	TRBV10-3	TRBJ2-7
CASSQVSSGSYEQYF	TRBV4-1	TRBJ2-7
CASSGRTDSYEQYF	TRBV25-1	TRBJ2-7
CASDAGPEKNTGELFF	TRBV5-1	TRBJ2-2
CASSVGTGYNEQFF	TRBV9	TRBJ2-1
CASSLGAGAPNEQFF	TRBV5-6	TRBJ2-1
CASSEGTGPGEQFF	TRBV27	TRBJ2-1
CSARDLSGGTDTQYF	TRBV20-1	TRBJ2-3
CASSLSGSHYEQYF	TRBV27	TRBJ2-7
CASSYETGTYEQYF	TRBV7-6	TRBJ2-7
CASSSSGGPGQFF	TRBV11-2	TRBJ2-1
CASDTGTEQYF	TRBV25-1	TRBJ2-7
CASSLLRLYEQYF	TRBV28	TRBJ2-7
CASSPPDRDYEQYF	TRBV12-3/TRBV12-4	TRBJ2-7
CASSPGQTVPYEQYF	TRBV7-8	TRBJ2-7
CSVTRDYSYEQYF	TRBV29-1	TRBJ2-7